This passage covers 15 T cell receptor beta chains from one sample sequenced in a study of regulatory T cells in long-lasting Graves disease. Time point of the sample: newly diagnosed GD, antithyroid drugs for less than 3 months. Preparation of the TCR library used RNA extracted from PBMCs. TCR beta libraries were built with iRepertoire HTBI primers and Arm-PCR of CDR3 regions. TCRdb analysed the multiplex PCR reads with MiXCR anew, one entry per CDR3 protein. The profile covers around 400,000 distinct CDR3 sequences, with 14% to 15% appearing a single time and approximately 7.8% taken by the ten largest. These data were likewise used in another study, on T cells in Graves' hyperthyroidism and ophthalmopathy.

Sample: peripheral blood mononuclear cells (PBMCs), taken at new diagnosis, from a patient treated with antithyroid drugs. These receptor sequences come from a woman between 40 and 50 years old with Graves disease.

This clonotype came up many times. The chain employs TRBV28 and TRBJ2-5, with 9 bases identical to TRBD2. The CDR3 runs 14 residues. Germline V gene sequence: CDR1 MDHEN, CDR2 SYDVKM. The ends lost 4 bases at V and 8 bases at J; junction bases unmatched: 8. CDR3 DNA sequence: TGTGCCAGCAGTTCCGGGACTAGCACGGCTACCCAGTACTTC. It codes for CASSSGTSTATQYF.

The table lists this clonotype with many counts. The chain employs TRBV15 and TRBJ2-3; D is unresolved. CDR3 length equals 12 residues. In germline, CDR1 is LNHNV, CDR2 YYDKDF (reference sequence). V was clipped by 1 base and J by 3 bases, with 2 bases between them. In nucleotides, the CDR3 is TGTGCCACCAGCAGAGGTACAGATACGCAGTATTTT. Translating it yields CATSRGTDTQYF.

This clonotype has only a few counts. CDR3 residues: CASSLPVVLAFSSYEQYF. CDR3 DNA sequence: TGCGCCAGCAGCTTGCCTGTGGTGCTAGCGTTCAGCTCCTACGAGCAGTACTTC. The V and J genes are TRBV5-1 and TRBJ2-7, with D tentatively TRBD2 (6 bases). The V gene's germline CDR1 is SGHRS and CDR2 YFSETQ. Trimming removed 1 base at V and 0 bases at J, with 20 bases between. This CDR3 comprises 18 residues.

This clonotype appeared many times. V and J are TRBV5-1 and TRBJ2-1; 7 bases line up with TRBD2. The V and J ends lost 0 bases and 3 bases, in that order; junction bases with no gene match: 9. From germline, CDR1 is SGHRS and CDR2 YFSETQ. The CDR3 loop spans 17 amino acids. The CDR3 coding sequence is TGCGCCAGCAGCTTGGGCTCTACGGGAGGATTCTACAATGAGCAGTTCTTC. It specifies CASSLGSTGGFYNEQFF.

The chain employs TRBV6-2 or TRBV6-3 and TRBJ1-6, with 10 bases that match TRBD1. The germline CDR1 and CDR2 sequences are MNHEY and SVGEGT. The CDR3 contains 15 residues. J lost 8 bases, V lost 4 bases, and 5 bases had no gene match. This CDR3 is CASSSPGQGDSPLHF. CDR3 DNA: TGTGCCAGCAGTTCTCCTGGACAGGGGGATTCACCCCTCCACTTT.

This clonotype was seen at least ten times. The J gene is TRBJ2-5, the V gene TRBV7-9; a weak D match, TRBD2 (6 bases). The CDR3 contains 15 residues. The V end was cut by 5 bases, the J end by 0 bases, with 13 bases between. Germline V gene data show CDR1 as SEHNR and CDR2 as FQNEAQ (reference sequence). The DNA of the CDR3 is TGTGCCAGCAGCCTTTCATGGGGGGACCAAGAGACCCAGTACTTC. Translated, it gives CASSLSWGDQETQYF.

This clonotype has only a few counts. CDR3 bases: TGTGCCAGCAGCTTAGGGGGGACAGGGGTGCCTGAAGCTTTCTTT. The encoded protein is CASSLGGTGVPEAFF. The V gene is TRBV7-2, the J gene TRBJ1-1; 10 nucleotides match TRBD1. The length of the CDR3 is 15 residues. Germline-derived CDR1 and CDR2 are SGHTA and FQGNSA. V lost 1 base and J lost 6; bases outside the gene matches: 5.

This clonotype came up many times. CDR3 nucleotide sequence: TGTGCCAGTAGTATAGGCATGAACCAGTGGACTGAAGCTTTCTTT. It translates to CASSIGMNQWTEAFF. V is TRBV19 and J is TRBJ1-1; D unresolved. V lost 1 base and J 5 bases, leaving 14 bases between the germline ends. The CDR3 is 15 residues long. Germline CDR1 LNHDA, CDR2 SQIVND (reference sequence). The full variable domain, rest sourced from reference TRBV19 and TRBJ1-1, is DGGITQSPKYLFRKEGQNVTLSCEQNLNHDAMYWYRQDPGQGLRLIYYSQIVNDFQKGDIAEGYSVSREKKESFPLTVTSAQKNPTAFYLCASSIGMNQWTEAFFGQGTRLTVV.

CDR3 residues: CASKDSNTGELFF. CDR3 bases: TGCGCCAGCAAAGACAGTAACACCGGGGAGCTGTTTTTT. The chain combines TRBV5-1 with TRBJ2-2; possibly TRBD1 for D (5 bases). The germline V gene encodes CDR1 SGHRS and CDR2 YFSETQ. This CDR3 is 13 amino acids long. V shed 6 bases and J shed 2 bases, with 8 bases lying between them.

This clonotype was counted at least ten times. This chain connects TRBV10-2 to TRBJ2-7, with D possibly being TRBD1 (6 bases). The CDR3 spans 13 residues. The germline V and J ends were trimmed by 2 bases and 5 bases, with 10 bases remaining between them. Looked up from germline, CDR1 is WSHSY and CDR2 is SAAADI. This CDR3 reads CASSEQGFHEQYF. In DNA form, the CDR3 reads TGCGCCAGCAGTGAGCAGGGGTTCCACGAGCAGTACTTC.

About this clonotype: Since a much larger clone is just one base distant, this may be a read error. The chain combines TRBV12-3 or TRBV12-4 with TRBJ2-5; 7 nucleotides agree with TRBD1. V lost 5 bases and J lost 5; bases outside the gene matches: 8. This CDR3 region has 14 residues. As DNA, the CDR3 is TGTGCCAGCAGTGAGTCGGGACAGCAGGAGACCCAGTACTTC. Its translation is CASSESGQQETQYF.

Concerning this clonotype itself: A far bigger clonotype differs at one base, so this is likely a read error. The chain is built from TRBV28 and TRBJ2-1, with 10 bases fitting TRBD1. TRBJ2-5 matches the DNA end more closely, so the J call is doubtful. Germline CDR1 is MDHEN and CDR2 is SYDVKM. The CDR3 runs 15 residues. In DNA form, the CDR3 reads TGTGCCAGCAGTCCAACGACAGGGGGCGGAGAGACCCAGTACTTC. Encoded protein: CASSPTTGGGETQYF.

This clonotype was found a few times. The gene calls are TRBV7-9 and TRBJ2-7; 7 bases agree with TRBD2. V dropped 3 bases and J dropped 3; count of bases not matched to a gene: 8. Germline values: CDR1 SEHNR, CDR2 FQNEAQ (reference sequence). The CDR3 extends over 15 amino acids. The CDR3 is CASSLPSGGSYEQYF. The CDR3 region has the DNA TGTGCCAGCAGCTTGCCTTCCGGCGGGAGCTACGAGCAGTACTTC.

V and J are TRBV4-1 and TRBJ2-5, with D possibly matching TRBD1 (7 bases). Germline assignment: CDR1 MGHRA and CDR2 YSYEKL. There are 16 residues in the CDR3. The V end lost 4 bases, the J end lost 3 bases, and 18 bases lay between the germline ends. CDR3: CASSRRGQSIEETQYF. In DNA form, the CDR3 reads TGCGCCAGCAGCCGGAGGGGACAGTCGATCGAAGAGACCCAGTACTTC.

As regards this clonotype: A much larger clone lies one base from this, so it may be a read error. The J gene is TRBJ2-5, the V gene TRBV10-3; D unresolved. The germline CDR1 and CDR2 sequences are ENHRY and SYGVKD. V shed 4 bases and J shed 1 base, with 10 bases lying between them. The CDR3 sequence is 14 residues long. The CDR3 DNA reads TGTGCCATCAGTGGGTCCCCCATCCAAGAGACCCAGTACTTC. Protein product: CAISGSPIQETQYF.